The 9 T cell receptor beta chains listed next were all sequenced from one sample in a study of blood T cell repertoires in COVID-19. Only in-frame clones appear in the TCRdb table, and some are missing; sequencing was by immunoSEQ multiplex PCR. The data show fewer than 45,000 clones, with around four fifths seen just once and around 5% held by the top ten. Sequenced input: peripheral blood. These receptors all come from a man aged 45-60 years with active COVID-19.

J is TRBJ1-4 and V is TRBV7-9; 8 nucleotides line up with TRBD1. This CDR3 has 14 amino acids. Germline CDR1 and CDR2: SEHNR and FQNEAQ (reference sequence). Unmatched junction bases numbered 4, after V lost 5 bases and J lost 5 bases. The CDR3 spells CASSPTGENEKLFF. In DNA, the CDR3 is TGTGCCAGCAGCCCGACAGGGGAGAATGAAAAACTGTTTTTT.

This clone was observed a single time. The genes are TRBV6-1 and TRBJ1-5, with no clear D. Trimming pared 3 bases from V and 4 bases from J, leaving 7 bases between. The CDR3 extends over 13 amino acids. The V gene's germline CDR1 is MNHNS and CDR2 SASEGT. CDR3 sequence reads: CASSESLNQPQHF. CDR3 bases: TGTGCCAGCAGTGAGTCCCTAAATCAGCCCCAGCATTTT.

This rearrangement joins TRBV29-1 to TRBJ1-1; 8 bases line up with TRBD1. Germline-derived CDR1 and CDR2 are SQVTM and ANQGSEA. The CDR3 runs 16 residues. CDR3 coding DNA: TGCAGTTACCGAGGGACAGGCGGCGGAATGGGGAAGGAAGCTTTCTTT. As protein: CSYRGTGGGMGKEAFF.

The chain carries TRBV27 and TRBJ2-7; 12 bases align to TRBD2. The V gene's germline CDR1 is MNHEY and CDR2 SMNVEV (reference sequence). The CDR3 is 14 residues long. After removal of 6 bases from V and 4 bases from J, the junction contained 4 bases not matched to a gene. Here the CDR3 DNA reads TGTGCCAGCAGCACTAGCGGGGGGCTATACGAGCAGTACTTC. It codes for CASSTSGGLYEQYF.

This chain uses TRBV15 with TRBJ2-5, with no clear D. This CDR3 spans 14 amino acids. Trimming stripped 0 bases from V and 1 base from J, with 6 bases between. Germline V gene lookup returns CDR1 LNHNV and CDR2 YYDKDF (reference sequence). The CDR3: CATSRDRFQETQYF. CDR3 DNA sequence: TGTGCCACCAGCAGAGACAGGTTCCAAGAGACCCAGTACTTC.

This rearrangement joins TRBV6-2 or TRBV6-3 to TRBJ2-1; D perhaps matches TRBD2 (6 bases). The CDR3 runs 14 residues. Trimming took 4 bases from V and 8 from J, leaving 15 bases between them. CDR1 is MNHEY and CDR2 is SVGEGT in the germline V gene. The CDR3 region has the DNA TGTGCCAGCAGTTCTGGGGGAGGAACTTATGAGCAGTTCTTC. It translates to CASSSGGGTYEQFF.

The chain employs TRBV2 and TRBJ2-7; TRBD2 matches 14 bases. The CDR3 runs 15 residues. The V segment lost 7 bases and the J segment 2 bases; nucleotides outside the gene matches: 4. Germline CDR1 reads SNHLY; CDR2 reads FYNNEI. CDR3 region: CASTRLAGGTYEQYF. CDR3 sequence (DNA): TGTGCCAGCACCCGACTAGCGGGGGGGACCTACGAGCAGTACTTC.

The chain combines TRBV23-1 with TRBJ1-5, with 9 bases fitting TRBD1. TRBV23-1 is sorted into the ORF group, with uncertain function. The CDR3 is made up of 16 amino acids. Trimming cost V 2 bases and J 6 bases; bases outside gene matches: 8. The CDR3: CASSQKGQGMRQPQHF. The CDR3 region has the DNA TGCGCCAGCAGTCAAAAGGGACAGGGTATGCGTCAGCCCCAGCATTTT.

The CDR3 spells CASSGQNTGELFF. The DNA for the CDR3 is TGTGCCAGCAGTGGTCAGAACACCGGGGAGCTGTTTTTT. This chain links TRBV2 with TRBJ2-2, with D uncertain. The V gene lost 4 bases and the J gene lost 1 base, with 4 bases spanning the gap. Germline CDR1 and CDR2: SNHLY and FYNNEI. The CDR3 totals 13 residues.